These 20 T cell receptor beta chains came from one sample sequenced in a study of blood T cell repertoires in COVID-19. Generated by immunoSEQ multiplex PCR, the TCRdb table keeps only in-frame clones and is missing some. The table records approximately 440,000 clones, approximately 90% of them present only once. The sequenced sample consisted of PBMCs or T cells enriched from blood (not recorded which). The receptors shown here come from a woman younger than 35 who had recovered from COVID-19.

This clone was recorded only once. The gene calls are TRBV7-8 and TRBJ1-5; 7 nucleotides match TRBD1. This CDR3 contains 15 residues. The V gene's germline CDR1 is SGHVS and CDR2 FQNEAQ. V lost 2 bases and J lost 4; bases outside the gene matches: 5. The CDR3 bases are TGTGCCAGCAGCTTACTTCGGGACAGTAATCAGCCCCAGCATTTT. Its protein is CASSLLRDSNQPQHF.

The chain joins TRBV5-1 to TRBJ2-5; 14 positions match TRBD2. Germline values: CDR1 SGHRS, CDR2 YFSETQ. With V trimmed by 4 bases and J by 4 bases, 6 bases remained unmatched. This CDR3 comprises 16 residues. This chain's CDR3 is CASSTGTSGGGETQYF. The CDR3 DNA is TGCGCCAGCAGCACGGGGACTAGCGGGGGTGGAGAGACCCAGTACTTC.

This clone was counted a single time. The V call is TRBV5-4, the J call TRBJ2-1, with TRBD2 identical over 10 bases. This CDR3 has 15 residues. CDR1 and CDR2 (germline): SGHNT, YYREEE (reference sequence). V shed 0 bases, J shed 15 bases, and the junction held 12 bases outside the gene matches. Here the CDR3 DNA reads TGTGCCAGCAGCTTGGATGGGGTAGCGGGGGGCCCCCGGTTCTTC. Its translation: CASSLDGVAGGPRFF.

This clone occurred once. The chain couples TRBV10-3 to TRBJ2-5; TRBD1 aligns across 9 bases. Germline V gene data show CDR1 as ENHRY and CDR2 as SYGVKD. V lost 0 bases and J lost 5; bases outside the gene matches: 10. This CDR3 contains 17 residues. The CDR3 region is CAISESGSGQGRETQYF. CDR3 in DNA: TGTGCCATCAGTGAGTCTGGATCGGGACAGGGTAGGGAGACCCAGTACTTC.

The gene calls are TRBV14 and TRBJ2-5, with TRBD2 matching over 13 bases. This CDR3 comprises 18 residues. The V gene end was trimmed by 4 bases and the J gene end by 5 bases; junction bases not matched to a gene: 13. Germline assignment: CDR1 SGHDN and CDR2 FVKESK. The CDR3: CASSPLLAGGRDAETQYF. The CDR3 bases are TGTGCCAGCAGCCCCCTACTAGCGGGGGGGCGGGACGCGGAGACCCAGTACTTC.

The DNA of the CDR3 is TGTGCCAGCAGCCCATATAGCGGGTTGGGAAATGAGCAGTTCTTC. Encoded protein: CASSPYSGLGNEQFF. This sequence joins TRBV7-9 and TRBJ2-1, with TRBD2 identical over 7 bases. V shed 5 bases and J 7 bases; nucleotides not matched to a gene: 11. Germline V gives CDR1 SEHNR, CDR2 FQNEAQ (reference sequence). This CDR3 has 15 amino acids.

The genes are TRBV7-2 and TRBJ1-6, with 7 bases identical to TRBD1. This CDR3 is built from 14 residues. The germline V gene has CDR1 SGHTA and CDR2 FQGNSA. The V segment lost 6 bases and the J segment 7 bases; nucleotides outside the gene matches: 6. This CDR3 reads CASRRDSLNSPLHF. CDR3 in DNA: TGTGCCAGCAGGAGGGACAGCCTCAATTCACCCCTCCACTTT.

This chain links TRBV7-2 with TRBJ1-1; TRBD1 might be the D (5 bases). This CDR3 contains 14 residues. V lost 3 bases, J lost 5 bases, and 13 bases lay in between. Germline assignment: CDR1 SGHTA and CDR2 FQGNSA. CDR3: CASSFGGAKTEAFF. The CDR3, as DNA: TGTGCCAGCAGCTTCGGAGGGGCGAAGACTGAAGCTTTCTTT.

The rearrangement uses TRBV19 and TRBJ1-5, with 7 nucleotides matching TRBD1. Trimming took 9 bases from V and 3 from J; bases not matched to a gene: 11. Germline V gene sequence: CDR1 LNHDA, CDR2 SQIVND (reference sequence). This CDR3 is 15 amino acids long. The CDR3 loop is CASGPGQNPNQPQHF. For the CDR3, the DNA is TGTGCCAGCGGTCCGGGACAGAACCCCAATCAGCCCCAGCATTTT. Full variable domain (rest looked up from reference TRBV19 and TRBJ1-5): DGGITQSPKYLFRKEGQNVTLSCEQNLNHDAMYWYRQDPGQGLRLIYYSQIVNDFQKGDIAEGYSVSREKKESFPLTVTSAQKNPTAFYLCASGPGQNPNQPQHFGDGTRLSIL.

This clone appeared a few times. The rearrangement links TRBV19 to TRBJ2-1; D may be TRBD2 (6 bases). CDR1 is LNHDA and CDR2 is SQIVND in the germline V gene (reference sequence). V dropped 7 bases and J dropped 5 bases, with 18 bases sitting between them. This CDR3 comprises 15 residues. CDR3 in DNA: TGTGCCAGTACCGGGGGACTCGGGGCCCACAATGAGCAGTTCTTC. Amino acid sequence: CASTGGLGAHNEQFF.

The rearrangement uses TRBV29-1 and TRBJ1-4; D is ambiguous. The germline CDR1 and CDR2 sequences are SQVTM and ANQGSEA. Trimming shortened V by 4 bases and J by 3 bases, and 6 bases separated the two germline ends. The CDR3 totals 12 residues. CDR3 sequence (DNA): TGCAGCGTTGCAGCGGCTAATGAAAAACTGTTTTTT. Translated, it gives CSVAAANEKLFF.

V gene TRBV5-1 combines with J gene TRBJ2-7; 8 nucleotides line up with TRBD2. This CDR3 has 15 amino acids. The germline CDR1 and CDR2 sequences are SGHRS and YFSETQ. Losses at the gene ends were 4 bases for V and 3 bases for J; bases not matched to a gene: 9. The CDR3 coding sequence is TGCGCCAGCAGCCCTCCCCTCGGGACTAGCTACGAGCAGTACTTC. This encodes CASSPPLGTSYEQYF.

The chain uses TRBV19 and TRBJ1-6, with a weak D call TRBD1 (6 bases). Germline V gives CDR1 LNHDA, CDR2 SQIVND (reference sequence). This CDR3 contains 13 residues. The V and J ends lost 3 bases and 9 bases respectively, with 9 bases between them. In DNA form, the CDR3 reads TGTGCCAGTAGTATTCAGGGGAGTTCACCCCTCCACTTT. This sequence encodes CASSIQGSSPLHF.

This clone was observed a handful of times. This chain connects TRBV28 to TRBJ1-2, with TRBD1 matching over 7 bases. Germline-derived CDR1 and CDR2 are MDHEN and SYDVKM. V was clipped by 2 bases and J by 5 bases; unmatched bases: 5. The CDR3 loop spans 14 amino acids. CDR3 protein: CASSLDPGGYGYTF. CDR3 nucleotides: TGTGCCAGCAGTTTAGACCCAGGGGGGTATGGCTACACCTTC.

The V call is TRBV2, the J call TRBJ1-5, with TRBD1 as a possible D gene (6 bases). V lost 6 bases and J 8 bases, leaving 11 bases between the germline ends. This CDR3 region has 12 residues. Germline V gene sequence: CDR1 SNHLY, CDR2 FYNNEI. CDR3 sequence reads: CASSLGGEPQHF. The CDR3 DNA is TGTGCCAGCAGCTTAGGGGGGGAGCCCCAGCATTTT.

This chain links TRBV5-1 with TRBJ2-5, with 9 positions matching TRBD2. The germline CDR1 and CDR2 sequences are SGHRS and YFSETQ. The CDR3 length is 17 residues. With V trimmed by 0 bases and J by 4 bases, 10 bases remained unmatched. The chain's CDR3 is CASSLDSSGEGGETQYF. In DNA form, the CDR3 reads TGCGCCAGCAGCTTGGATTCTAGCGGGGAAGGTGGAGAGACCCAGTACTTC.

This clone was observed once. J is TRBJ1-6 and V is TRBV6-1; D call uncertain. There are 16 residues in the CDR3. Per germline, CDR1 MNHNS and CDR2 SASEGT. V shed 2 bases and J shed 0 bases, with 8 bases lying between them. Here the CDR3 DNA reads TGTGCCAGCAGTGAATGGGAGAGCTCCTATAATTCACCCCTCCACTTT. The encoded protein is CASSEWESSYNSPLHF.

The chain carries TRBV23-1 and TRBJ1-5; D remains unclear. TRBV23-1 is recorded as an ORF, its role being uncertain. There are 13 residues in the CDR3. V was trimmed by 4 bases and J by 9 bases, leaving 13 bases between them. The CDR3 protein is CASSLHPGSPQHF. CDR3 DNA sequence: TGCGCCAGCAGTCTCCATCCGGGATCGCCCCAGCATTTT.

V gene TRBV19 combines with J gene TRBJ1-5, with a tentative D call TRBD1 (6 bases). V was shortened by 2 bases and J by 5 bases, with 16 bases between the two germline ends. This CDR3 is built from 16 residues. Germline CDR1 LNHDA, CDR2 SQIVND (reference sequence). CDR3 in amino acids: CASSIRAGTIDQPQHF. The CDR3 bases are TGTGCCAGTAGTATACGGGCCGGGACAATTGATCAGCCCCAGCATTTT.

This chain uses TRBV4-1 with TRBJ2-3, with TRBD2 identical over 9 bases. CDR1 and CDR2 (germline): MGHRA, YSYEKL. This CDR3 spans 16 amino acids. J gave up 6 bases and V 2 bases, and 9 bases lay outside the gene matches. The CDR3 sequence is CASSQLIAGVRDTQYF. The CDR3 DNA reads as TGCGCCAGCAGCCAATTGATAGCGGGGGTCAGGGATACGCAGTATTTT.